The 9 T cell receptor beta chains reported below all come from one sample, sequenced in a study of CXCR3-negative and CXCR3-positive naive CD8 T cells. Broader study findings: In CXCR3-positive naive cells, the TRB CDR3s were more hydrophobic than in CXCR3-negative naive cells.

Their recognized antigens are unknown. Libraries of TRB cDNA were made by 5' RACE and carried UMIs. TCRdb re-analyzed the 5' RACE reads; it lists each CDR3 protein once, without DNA. This sample's clone table lists 130,000 to 150,000 distinct CDR3 sequences. The sequencing input was naive CXCR3+ CD8+ T cells from blood. Subset: CD45RO-CCR7+CD27+CD95- naive CD8+ T cells expressing CXCR3 (TNR3+). These receptor sequences come from a human donor in good health. Some clones in this sample may be carry-over from other donors' samples.

This chain links TRBV7-8 with TRBJ2-2. The germline gives CDR1 SGHVS, CDR2 FQNEAQ. This CDR3 is 12 amino acids long. This chain's CDR3 is CASSLYAGELFF.

The gene calls are TRBV9 and TRBJ1-2. CDR3 size: 14 residues. Germline CDR1 and CDR2: SGDLS and YYNGEE. The CDR3: CASSGEAGPYGYTF.

This chain connects TRBV19 to TRBJ1-3; checking the TCRdb D call of TRBD1 is not possible without DNA. The germline V gene has CDR1 LNHDA and CDR2 SQIVND (reference sequence). The CDR3 totals 15 residues. The CDR3: CASSKTGGSGNTIYF.

The chain combines TRBV5-1 with TRBJ1-1; the TCRdb D gene call, TRBD1, has no DNA to confirm it. CDR1 and CDR2 (germline): SGHRS, YFSETQ. The CDR3 loop spans 16 amino acids. The CDR3 loop reads CASSLAGQVRDTEAFF.

The chain joins TRBV29-1 to TRBJ2-3; lacking DNA, the TRBD1 call made by TCRdb goes unchecked. The CDR3 is 21 residues long. Germline lookup yields CDR1 SQVTM and CDR2 ANQGSEA. The chain's CDR3 is CSVVPPWDRVRVQWSTDTQYF.

The V gene is TRBV28, the J gene TRBJ2-3; the TCRdb D gene call, TRBD1, has no DNA to confirm it. The CDR3 runs 16 residues. Germline CDR1 and CDR2: MDHEN and SYDVKM. CDR3 in amino acids: CASSAGTRIDRDTQYF. Combining the CDR3 with reference TRBV28 and TRBJ2-3 gives the whole variable domain DVKVTQSSRYLVKRTGEKVFLECVQDMDHENMFWYRQDPGLGLRLIYFSYDVKMKEKGDIPEGYSVSREKKERFSLILESASTNQTSMYLCASSAGTRIDRDTQYFGPGTRLTVL.

V gene TRBV13 combines with J gene TRBJ2-5; the TCRdb D gene call, TRBD1, has no DNA to confirm it. This CDR3 has 13 residues. Per germline, CDR1 PRHDT and CDR2 FYEKMQ (reference sequence). CDR3 in amino acids: CASSSTEKETQYF.

The chain couples TRBV12-3 or TRBV12-4 to TRBJ2-5. The CDR3 runs to 13 residues. This CDR3 reads CASRSDKQETQYF.

The chain is built from TRBV28 and TRBJ1-4; TCRdb's D call of TRBD1 is untestable without DNA. The CDR3 totals 11 residues. Per the germline V gene, CDR1 is MDHEN and CDR2 is SYDVKM. The CDR3: CATGTFGKLFF.